This T cell receptor beta chain was identified in a study of cytomegalovirus exposure and HLA in healthy donors. Study-wide context: Approximately 190 million T cells yielded roughly 100 million unique TCR beta sequences, as an earlier analysis found.

V lost 6 bases, J lost 5 bases, and 7 bases stayed unmatched. The germline gives CDR1 MGHDK, CDR2 SYGVNS. The CDR3 has 15 residues. This PCR relied on a set of 60 Vbeta primers and 13 Jbeta primers. Data came from immunoSEQ multiplex PCR; TCRdb stores just in-frame clones and leaves some out. This sample carries 75,000 to 90,000 clones, about 85% of them seen once, and the ten largest clones take 6.5% to 9%. The TCR was taken from a man aged 35 to 55 in good health and CMV-seropositive. The specimen was PBMCs. The chain links TRBV25-1 to TRBJ2-1, with 10 bases that match TRBD2. The CDR3 here is CASRGPGLAHNEQFF. The CDR3 DNA reads TGTGCCAGCAGGGGGCCGGGACTAGCGCACAATGAGCAGTTCTTC.